This T cell receptor (beta chain) emerged from a study of cytomegalovirus exposure and HLA in healthy donors. Study at large: A prior analysis found some 110 million unique TCR beta sequences from 150 million to 200 million T cells.

The CDR3 is 15 amino acids. Germline-derived CDR1 and CDR2 are SGHRS and YFSETQ. V lost 0 bases and J lost 4, with 13 bases in between. With 60 Vbeta and 13 Jbeta primers, the PCR was carried out. In the original analysis: About 80 million unique TCR beta chains, about 11 million of them shared, were counted by a later analysis. Measured with immunoSEQ multiplex PCR; TCRdb has only the in-frame clones, and not every one. V, J and clone size were drawn from that table, and D and trimming were deduced from the DNA. The table shows 160,000 or so clones, with roughly four fifths occurring only once. This clonotype originated in a man in his fifties in good health and CMV-seropositive. Sequenced material: PBMCs. The V gene is TRBV5-1, the J gene TRBJ1-1; no clear D gene. In DNA form, the CDR3 reads TGCGCCAGCAGCTTGGACGCGGGGATGAGCACTGAAGCTTTCTTT. As protein: CASSLDAGMSTEAFF.